This is a list of T cell receptor beta chains from one sample in a study of TIL therapy for anti-PD-1-resistant metastatic lung cancer. Sequencing was performed with immunoSEQ multiplex PCR; in TCRdb, only in-frame clones are kept and a portion is missing. The table lists just over 25,000 clones, roughly two thirds of them singletons. Specimen: tumor tissue, collected at baseline. These TCRs come from a person aged 25 to 85 with non-small cell lung cancer. The CDR3 runs from the conserved cysteine through the conserved F or W. Fields, in order: clone size, D gene, V gene, J gene, CDR3 DNA, CDR3 protein. D genes are given only for firm matches. Size values are once, few and many counts, or a class for expanded clones, and some rows have none.

size: NA; D: TRBD2; V: TRBV30; J: TRBJ2-1; DNA: TGTGCCTGGAGTGTGTCATGGCGGGGGATCCCCTTCGGGGAGCAGTTCTTC; CDR3: CAWSVSWRGIPFGEQFF
size: few; D: TRBD1; V: TRBV6-6; J: TRBJ2-7; DNA: TGTGCCAGCAGTGCGGGACAGGGGACGGAAAGTTACGAGCAGTACTTC; CDR3: CASSAGQGTESYEQYF
size: NA; D: TRBD1; V: TRBV4-1; J: TRBJ2-3; DNA: TGCGCCAGCAGCCAAATGGACAGGGCAGGCACAGATACGCAGTATTTT; CDR3: CASSQMDRAGTDTQYF
size: NA; D: NA; V: TRBV7-2; J: TRBJ2-3; DNA: TGTGCCAGCAGCTTAAGTCCTACCACAGATACGCAGTATTTT; CDR3: CASSLSPTTDTQYF
size: once; D: NA; V: TRBV19; J: TRBJ1-2; DNA: TGTGCCAGTAGTATGCTGCGGGTCGCGAACTATGGCTACACCTTC; CDR3: CASSMLRVANYGYTF
size: NA; D: TRBD2; V: TRBV7-3; J: TRBJ2-3; DNA: TGTGCCAGCAGCTCAGGACTAGCGGGGGGTACCACAGATACGCAGTATTTT; CDR3: CASSSGLAGGTTDTQYF
size: NA; D: TRBD1; V: TRBV18; J: TRBJ1-1; DNA: TGTGCCAGCTCACCACCGGACAGGGCGGCTTTCTTT; CDR3: CASSPPDRAAFF
size: few; D: TRBD2; V: TRBV14; J: TRBJ2-1; DNA: TGTGCCAGCAGCCAAATTCGCGGGGGGGTAGGTGAGCAGTTCTTC; CDR3: CASSQIRGGVGEQFF
size: few; D: NA; V: TRBV14; J: TRBJ1-5; DNA: TGTGCCAGCAGCCAGGGGGTTCAGCCCCAGCATTTT; CDR3: CASSQGVQPQHF
size: medium-sized; D: NA; V: TRBV2; J: TRBJ2-1; DNA: TGTGCCAGCAGTGACGCTGCCTACAATGAGCAGTTCTTC; CDR3: CASSDAAYNEQFF
size: NA; D: TRBD2; V: TRBV29-1; J: TRBJ2-2; DNA: TGCAGCGTTGAAGTAGCGGGGGATTTCGGCGGGGAGCTGTTTTTT; CDR3: CSVEVAGDFGGELFF
size: NA; D: NA; V: TRBV6-6; J: TRBJ2-5; DNA: TGTGCCAGCAGTTACACGGGGTGGGTGACCCAGTACTTC; CDR3: CASSYTGWVTQYF
size: NA; D: NA; V: TRBV4-1; J: TRBJ2-5; DNA: TGCGCCAGCAGCCAAGTCGGCTTCGGAGAGACCCAGTACTTC; CDR3: CASSQVGFGETQYF
size: NA; D: NA; V: TRBV6-5; J: TRBJ2-7; DNA: TGTGCCAGCAGTTCAACAAAGGACGGCTACGAGCAGTACTTC; CDR3: CASSSTKDGYEQYF
size: few; D: NA; V: TRBV5-1; J: TRBJ1-5; DNA: TGCGCCAGCAGCCCGGGGACGGCTAATAGCAATCAGCCCCAGCATTTT; CDR3: CASSPGTANSNQPQHF
size: NA; D: NA; V: TRBV2; J: TRBJ1-2; DNA: TGTGCCAACCGACTCGCTTCTTCGATTAGCACCGCTGGCTACACCTTC; CDR3: CANRLASSISTAGYTF
size: NA; D: NA; V: TRBV11-2; J: TRBJ2-1; DNA: TGTGCCAGCAGCTTATCAGGGAATGAGCAGTTCTTC; CDR3: CASSLSGNEQFF
size: NA; D: NA; V: TRBV5-1; J: TRBJ2-5; DNA: TGCGCCAGCAGCGCAAACTTACAAGAGACCCAGTACTTC; CDR3: CASSANLQETQYF
size: NA; D: NA; V: TRBV5-1; J: TRBJ2-3; DNA: TGCGCCAGCAGCTTGGAGGGCAGCTATACGCAGTATTTT; CDR3: CASSLEGSYTQYF
size: NA; D: TRBD2; V: TRBV6-4; J: TRBJ2-1; DNA: TGTGCCAGCAGTGACGGGGGGGCCTACAATGAGCAGTTCTTC; CDR3: CASSDGGAYNEQFF
size: NA; D: NA; V: TRBV7-2; J: TRBJ2-2; DNA: TGTGCCAGCAGCCCGCGGACCGGGGAGCTGTTTTTT; CDR3: CASSPRTGELFF
size: NA; D: NA; V: TRBV5-1; J: TRBJ2-7; DNA: TGCGCCAGCAGCTTCGGGGGGCCTATGAGAGAGCAGTACTTC; CDR3: CASSFGGPMREQYF
size: NA; D: TRBD1; V: TRBV4-1; J: TRBJ1-1; DNA: TGCGCCAGCAGCCCGACAGGGGCCACTGAAGCTTTCTTT; CDR3: CASSPTGATEAFF
size: NA; D: NA; V: TRBV6-6; J: TRBJ2-1; DNA: TGTGCCAGCCAGGGAGCCAGGGAGAATGAGCAGTTCTTC; CDR3: CASQGARENEQFF
size: NA; D: NA; V: TRBV5-6; J: TRBJ2-7; DNA: TGTGCCAGCAGGAGTCTACAGGGTGGCGAGCAGTACTTC; CDR3: CASRSLQGGEQYF
size: NA; D: TRBD2; V: TRBV7-6; J: TRBJ2-3; DNA: TGTGCCAGCAGCTTAAACCTAGCGGGGGGGCCACCAGATACGCAGTATTTT; CDR3: CASSLNLAGGPPDTQYF
size: NA; D: NA; V: TRBV5-6; J: TRBJ2-5; DNA: TGTGCCAGCAGCCTAAGGACCCTCGGGGGCGAGACCCAGTACTTC; CDR3: CASSLRTLGGETQYF
size: NA; D: TRBD2; V: TRBV5-1; J: TRBJ2-7; DNA: TGCGCCAGCAGCTTGCACCCGGTATCGGGGGGGGAATACGAGCAGTACTTC; CDR3: CASSLHPVSGGEYEQYF
size: few; D: NA; V: TRBV5-5; J: TRBJ1-1; DNA: TGTGCCAGCAGCTCGGAACCACGTAGCATGAACACTGAAGCTTTCTTT; CDR3: CASSSEPRSMNTEAFF
size: few; D: TRBD2; V: TRBV28; J: TRBJ2-3; DNA: TGTGCCAGCAGTTTCGTGGCGGGGGGACGCACAGATACGCAGTATTTT; CDR3: CASSFVAGGRTDTQYF
size: once; D: NA; V: TRBV11-2; J: TRBJ2-4; DNA: TGTGCCAGCAGCCCTAGGTGGGGCAGGGAAAGAGGAAACATTCAGTACTTC; CDR3: CASSPRWGRERGNIQYF
size: NA; D: NA; V: TRBV5-4; J: TRBJ1-2; DNA: TGTGCCAGCAGCTTGGAGGTAGTCAGCGGCTATGGCTACACCTTC; CDR3: CASSLEVVSGYGYTF
size: NA; D: NA; V: TRBV6-5; J: TRBJ2-4; DNA: TGTGCCAGCAGTTACGGGGTTGGGAACATTCAGTACTTC; CDR3: CASSYGVGNIQYF
size: NA; D: NA; V: TRBV18; J: TRBJ1-1; DNA: TGTGCCAGCTCACCAGGAATGAACACTGAAGCTTTCTTT; CDR3: CASSPGMNTEAFF
size: NA; D: TRBD2; V: TRBV11-2; J: TRBJ2-2; DNA: TGTGCCAGCAGCACGGGACTAGCGGGAGGAACCGGGGAGCTGTTTTTT; CDR3: CASSTGLAGGTGELFF
size: medium-sized; D: NA; V: TRBV19; J: TRBJ1-2; DNA: TGTGCCAGTAGTAGACAGACGATTAACTATGGCTACACCTTC; CDR3: CASSRQTINYGYTF
size: once; D: NA; V: TRBV6-1; J: TRBJ2-1; DNA: TGTGCCAGCAGTGCTGGGGACTACAATGAGCAGTTCTTC; CDR3: CASSAGDYNEQFF
size: few; D: NA; V: TRBV20-1; J: TRBJ1-1; DNA: TGCAGTGCCAGCACCGGGGAGCTAGCTTTCTTT; CDR3: CSASTGELAFF
size: NA; D: NA; V: TRBV5-1; J: TRBJ1-6; DNA: TGCGCCAGCAGCTTACGTATACAGGGAGAGGCCAATTCACCCCTCCACTTT; CDR3: CASSLRIQGEANSPLHF
size: NA; D: NA; V: TRBV7-8; J: TRBJ2-7; DNA: TGTGCCAGCAGCTTAGCGGATTCCTACGAGCAGTACTTC; CDR3: CASSLADSYEQYF
size: NA; D: NA; V: TRBV9; J: TRBJ2-3; DNA: TGTGCCAGCAGCGTAGGCGCCAGCCCTAGCACAGATACGCAGTATTTT; CDR3: CASSVGASPSTDTQYF
size: NA; D: NA; V: TRBV19; J: TRBJ1-1; DNA: TGTGCCAGTAGTATTGGCAGGGTGAATGAAGCTTTCTTT; CDR3: CASSIGRVNEAFF
size: NA; D: NA; V: TRBV5-1; J: TRBJ1-4; DNA: TGCGCCAGCAGTCCCGGACGGGTCTCTTCCTATGAAAAACTGTTTTTT; CDR3: CASSPGRVSSYEKLFF
size: NA; D: NA; V: TRBV7-9; J: TRBJ2-7; DNA: TGTGCCAGCAGCCCCACGGGGTACGAGCAGTACTTC; CDR3: CASSPTGYEQYF
size: NA; D: NA; V: TRBV21-1; J: TRBJ2-3; DNA: TGTGCCAGCAGCCCAGAAAAGCGGGGAGCAAACACAGATACGCAGTATTTT; CDR3: CASSPEKRGANTDTQYF
size: NA; D: NA; V: TRBV7-9; J: TRBJ1-1; DNA: TGTGCCAGCAGCTTAGTGCAGTCTGAAGCTTTCTTT; CDR3: CASSLVQSEAFF
size: few; D: NA; V: TRBV7-2; J: TRBJ1-4; DNA: TGTGCCAGCAGCTTGCCCGGGACAACGGAAAAACTGTTTTTT; CDR3: CASSLPGTTEKLFF
size: NA; D: TRBD2; V: TRBV5-1; J: TRBJ2-7; DNA: TGCGCCAGCAGCTTGGGGCTAGCGGGGGACCCGTTCTACGAGCAGTACTTC; CDR3: CASSLGLAGDPFYEQYF
size: NA; D: NA; V: TRBV7-9; J: TRBJ2-1; DNA: TGTGCCAGCAGCTTAGCTATGGGGGGCCTCTCCTACAATGAGCAGTTCTTC; CDR3: CASSLAMGGLSYNEQFF